Listed below are T cell receptor beta chains from one sample, sequenced in a study of blood T cell repertoires in COVID-19. Profiling relied on immunoSEQ multiplex PCR, and the TCRdb table lists in-frame clones only, not all of them. The table has fewer than 200,000 clones, over 80% seen once. Sequencing input: PBMCs or T cells enriched from blood (not recorded which). The receptors were gathered from a woman aged 50 to 65 who had recovered from COVID-19. The CDR3 runs from the conserved cysteine through the conserved F or W. D genes are given only for firm matches. Not every row has a clone size; where given, it reads once, few, many or a size class.

j_gene,d_gene,abundance,v_gene,CDR3aa,CDR3nt
TRBJ1-1,TRBD1,NA,TRBV27,CASSFTGQGSTEAFF,TGTGCCAGCAGTTTCACCGGACAGGGGAGCACTGAAGCTTTCTTT
TRBJ1-4,TRBD1,many,TRBV7-9,CASSDQPRGQRTNEKLFF,TGTGCCAGCAGCGACCAACCCAGGGGGCAACGGACTAATGAAAAACTGTTTTTT
TRBJ1-1,NA,NA,TRBV6-5,CASRYRAGTEAFF,TGTGCCAGCAGGTACAGGGCGGGCACTGAAGCTTTCTTT
TRBJ2-1,TRBD2,NA,TRBV19,CASSTPPGLGQFF,TGTGCCAGTAGTACTCCTCCGGGACTAGGGCAGTTCTTC
TRBJ1-4,NA,NA,TRBV25-1,CASSESAGVGEKLFF,TGTGCCAGCAGTGAATCAGCGGGTGTCGGTGAAAAACTGTTTTTT
TRBJ1-1,NA,NA,TRBV27,CASTPSRQVNTEAFF,TGTGCCAGCACCCCTTCACGACAGGTGAACACTGAAGCTTTCTTT
TRBJ2-3,NA,NA,TRBV2,CASSERSRQLPDTQYF,TGTGCCAGCAGTGAGAGGTCACGCCAACTTCCAGATACGCAGTATTTT
TRBJ1-3,NA,NA,TRBV5-8,CASSSWQGTAGNTIYF,TGTGCCAGCAGCTCCTGGCAGGGCACAGCTGGAAACACCATATATTTT
TRBJ2-1,TRBD2,NA,TRBV9,CASSVVGTSGGYNEQFF,TGTGCCAGCAGCGTAGTAGGCACTAGCGGGGGCTACAATGAGCAGTTCTTC
TRBJ1-2,TRBD1,NA,TRBV28,CASSWGQSYGYTF,TGTGCCAGCAGCTGGGGACAGTCCTATGGCTACACCTTC
TRBJ1-1,TRBD1,NA,TRBV12-5,CASGISGGRTEAFF,TGTGCTAGTGGTATATCAGGGGGCCGAACTGAAGCTTTCTTT
TRBJ2-5,TRBD1,NA,TRBV6-5,CASRLDRVARETQYF,TGTGCCAGCAGACTCGACAGGGTGGCGCGGGAGACCCAGTACTTC
TRBJ1-1,NA,NA,TRBV29-1,CSVSAGSSEAFF,TGCAGCGTTTCGGCAGGGTCATCTGAAGCTTTCTTT
TRBJ2-5,NA,NA,TRBV18,CASSPGHLETQYF,TGTGCCAGCTCACCGGGACACCTGGAGACCCAGTACTTC
TRBJ1-1,TRBD1,NA,TRBV7-2,CASSLGAGTELSEAFF,TGTGCCAGCAGCTTAGGAGCCGGGACAGAGCTGTCTGAAGCTTTCTTT
TRBJ1-5,TRBD1,NA,TRBV4-3,CASSRDRVSFQPQHF,TGCGCCAGCAGCCGGGACAGGGTGTCATTTCAGCCCCAGCATTTT
TRBJ1-3,NA,NA,TRBV28,CASSAFYGDTIYF,TGTGCCAGCAGTGCCTTCTACGGTGACACCATATATTTT
TRBJ1-2,NA,NA,TRBV24-1,CATWEMRDGYTF,TGTGCCACCTGGGAGATGAGGGATGGCTACACCTTC
TRBJ2-3,NA,NA,TRBV12-1,CASSPQPGPHTQYF,TGTGCCAGCAGCCCGCAGCCAGGCCCCCATACGCAGTATTTT
TRBJ2-1,TRBD2,NA,TRBV30,CAWSLLAGSYNEQFF,TGTGCCTGGAGTCTACTAGCGGGATCATACAATGAGCAGTTCTTC